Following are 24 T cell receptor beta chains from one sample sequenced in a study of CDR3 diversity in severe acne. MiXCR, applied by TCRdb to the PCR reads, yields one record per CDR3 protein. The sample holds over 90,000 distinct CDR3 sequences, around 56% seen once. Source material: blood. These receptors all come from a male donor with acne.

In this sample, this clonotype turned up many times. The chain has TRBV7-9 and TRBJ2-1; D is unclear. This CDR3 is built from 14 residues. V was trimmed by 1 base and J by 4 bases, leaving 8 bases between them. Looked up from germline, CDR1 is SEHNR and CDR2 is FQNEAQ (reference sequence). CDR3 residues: CASSLVGLYNEQFF. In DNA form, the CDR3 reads TGTGCCAGCAGCTTAGTCGGTTTGTACAATGAGCAGTTCTTC.

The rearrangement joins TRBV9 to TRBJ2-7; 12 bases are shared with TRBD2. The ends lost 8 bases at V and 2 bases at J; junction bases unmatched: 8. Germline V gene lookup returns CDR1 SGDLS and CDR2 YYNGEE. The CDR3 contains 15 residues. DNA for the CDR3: TGTGCCAGTAGAGCCGGACTAGCGGGAACCTACGAGCAGTACTTC. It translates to CASRAGLAGTYEQYF.

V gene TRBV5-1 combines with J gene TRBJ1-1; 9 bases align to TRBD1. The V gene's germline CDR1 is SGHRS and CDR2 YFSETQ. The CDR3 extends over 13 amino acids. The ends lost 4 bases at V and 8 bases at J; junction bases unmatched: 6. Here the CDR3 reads CASSIGQGSEAFF. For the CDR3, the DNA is TGCGCCAGCAGCATCGGACAGGGGAGCGAAGCTTTCTTT.

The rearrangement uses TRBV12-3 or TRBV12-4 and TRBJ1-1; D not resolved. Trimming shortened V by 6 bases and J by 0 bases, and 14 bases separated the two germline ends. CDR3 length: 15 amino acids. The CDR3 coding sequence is TGTGCCAGCAGGCTCTTCGGCACCATGAACACTGAAGCTTTCTTT. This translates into CASRLFGTMNTEAFF.

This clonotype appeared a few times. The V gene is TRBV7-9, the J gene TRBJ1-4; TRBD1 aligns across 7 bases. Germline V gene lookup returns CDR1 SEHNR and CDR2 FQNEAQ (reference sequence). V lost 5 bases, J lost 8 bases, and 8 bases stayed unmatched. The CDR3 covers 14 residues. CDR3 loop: CASSPGTVGEKLFF. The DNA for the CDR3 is TGTGCCAGCAGCCCCGGGACAGTTGGAGAAAAACTGTTTTTT.

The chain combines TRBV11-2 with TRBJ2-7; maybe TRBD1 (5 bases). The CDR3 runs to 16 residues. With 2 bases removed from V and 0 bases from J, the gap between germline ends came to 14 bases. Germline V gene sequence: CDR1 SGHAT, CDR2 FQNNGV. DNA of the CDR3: TGTGCCAGCAGCTTATGGGCAGGACAAAGCTCCTACGAGCAGTACTTC. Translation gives CASSLWAGQSSYEQYF.

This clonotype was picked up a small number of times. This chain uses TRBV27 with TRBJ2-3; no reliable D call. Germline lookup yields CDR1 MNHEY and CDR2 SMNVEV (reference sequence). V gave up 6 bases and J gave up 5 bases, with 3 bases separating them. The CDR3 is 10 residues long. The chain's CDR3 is CASRGDTQYF. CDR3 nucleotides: TGTGCCAGCAGAGGAGATACGCAGTATTTT.

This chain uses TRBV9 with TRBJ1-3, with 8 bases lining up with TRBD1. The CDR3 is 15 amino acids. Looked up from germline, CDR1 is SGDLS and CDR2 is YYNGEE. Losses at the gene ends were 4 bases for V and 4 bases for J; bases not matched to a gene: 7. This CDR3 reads CASSPMGTGGNTIYF. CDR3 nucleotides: TGTGCCAGCAGCCCCATGGGGACAGGAGGAAACACCATATATTTT.

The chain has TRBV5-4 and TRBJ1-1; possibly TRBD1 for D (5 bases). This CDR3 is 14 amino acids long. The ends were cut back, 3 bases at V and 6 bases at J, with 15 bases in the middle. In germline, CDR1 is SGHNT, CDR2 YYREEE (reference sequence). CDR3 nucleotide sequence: TGTGCCAGCAGCTCCCGGTTCGACAGCCCTGAAGCTTTCTTT. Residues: CASSSRFDSPEAFF.

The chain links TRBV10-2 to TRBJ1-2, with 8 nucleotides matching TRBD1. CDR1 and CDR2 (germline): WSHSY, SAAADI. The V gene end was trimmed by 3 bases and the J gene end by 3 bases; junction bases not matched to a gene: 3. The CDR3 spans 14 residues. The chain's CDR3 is CASSDDRGYYGYTF. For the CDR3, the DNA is TGCGCCAGCAGTGACGACAGGGGATACTATGGCTACACCTTC.

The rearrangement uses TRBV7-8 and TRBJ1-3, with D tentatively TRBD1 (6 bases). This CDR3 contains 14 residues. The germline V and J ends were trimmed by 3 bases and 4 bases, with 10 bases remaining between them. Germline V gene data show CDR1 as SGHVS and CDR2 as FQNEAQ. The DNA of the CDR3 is TGTGCCAGCAGCTTCAGGGGTGTCGGAAACACCATATATTTT. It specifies CASSFRGVGNTIYF.

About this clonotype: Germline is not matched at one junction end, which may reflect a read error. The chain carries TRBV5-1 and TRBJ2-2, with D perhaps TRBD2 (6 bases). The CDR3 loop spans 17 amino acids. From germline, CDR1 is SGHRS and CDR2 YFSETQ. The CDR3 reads CASSLDPGSRNTGGLFF. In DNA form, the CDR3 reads TGCGCCAGCAGCTTGGACCCCGGGAGCCGGAACACCGGGGGGCTGTTTTTT.

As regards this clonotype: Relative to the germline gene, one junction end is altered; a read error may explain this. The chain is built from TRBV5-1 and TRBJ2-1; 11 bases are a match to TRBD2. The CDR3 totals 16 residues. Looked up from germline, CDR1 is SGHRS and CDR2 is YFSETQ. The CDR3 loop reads CASSLMGSGRVEEQFF. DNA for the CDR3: TGTGCCAGCAGCTTAATGGGTAGCGGGAGGGTTGAGGAGCAGTTCTTC.

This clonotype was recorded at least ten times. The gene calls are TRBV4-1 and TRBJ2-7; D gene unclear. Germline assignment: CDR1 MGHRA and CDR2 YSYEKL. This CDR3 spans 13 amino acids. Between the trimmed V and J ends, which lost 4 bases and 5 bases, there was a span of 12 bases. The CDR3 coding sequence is TGCGCCAGCAGCCCATTAAACAGTAACGAGCAGTACTTC. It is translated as CASSPLNSNEQYF.

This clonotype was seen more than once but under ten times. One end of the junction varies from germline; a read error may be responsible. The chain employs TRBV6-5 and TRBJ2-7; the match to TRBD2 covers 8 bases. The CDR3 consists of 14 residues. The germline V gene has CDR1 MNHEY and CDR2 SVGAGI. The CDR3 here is CASIGTSGRDEQHF. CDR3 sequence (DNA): TGTGCCAGCATTGGGACCAGCGGGAGAGACGAGCAGCACTTC.

CDR3 sequence (DNA): TGTGCCAGCAGACCCGGACTAGCGGGAATCTACGAGCAGTACTTC. Its protein is CASRPGLAGIYEQYF. This chain uses TRBV25-1 with TRBJ2-7, with 12 bases matching TRBD2. Per germline, CDR1 MGHDK and CDR2 SYGVNS. The CDR3 runs 15 residues. V lost 6 bases and J lost 3; bases outside the gene matches: 6.

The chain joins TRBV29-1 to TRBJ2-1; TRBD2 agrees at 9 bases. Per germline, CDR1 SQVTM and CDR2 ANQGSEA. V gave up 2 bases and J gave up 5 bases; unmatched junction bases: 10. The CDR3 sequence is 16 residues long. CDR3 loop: CSVESWREGRDNEQFF. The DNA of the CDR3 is TGCAGCGTTGAAAGCTGGCGGGAGGGCCGGGACAATGAGCAGTTCTTC.

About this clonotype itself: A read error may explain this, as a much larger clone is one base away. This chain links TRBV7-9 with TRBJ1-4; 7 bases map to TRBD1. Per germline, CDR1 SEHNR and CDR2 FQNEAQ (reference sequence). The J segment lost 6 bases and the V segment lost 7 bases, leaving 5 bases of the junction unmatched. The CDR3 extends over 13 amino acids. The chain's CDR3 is CASNTGTDEKLFF. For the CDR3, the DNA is TGTGCCAGCAACACAGGGACAGATGAAAAACTGTTTTTT.

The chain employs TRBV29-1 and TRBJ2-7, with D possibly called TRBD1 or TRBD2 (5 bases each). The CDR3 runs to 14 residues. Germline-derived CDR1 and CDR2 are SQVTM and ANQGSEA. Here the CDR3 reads CSASGDQPSYEQYF. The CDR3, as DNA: TGCAGTGCTAGTGGGGACCAACCTTCCTACGAGCAGTACTTC.

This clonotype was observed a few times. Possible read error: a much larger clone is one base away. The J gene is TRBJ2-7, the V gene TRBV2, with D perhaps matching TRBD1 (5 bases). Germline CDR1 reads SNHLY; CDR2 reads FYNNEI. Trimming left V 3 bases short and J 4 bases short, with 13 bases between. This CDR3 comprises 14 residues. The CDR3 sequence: CASSDWGGVYEQYF. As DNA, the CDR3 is TGTGCCAGCAGTGACTGGGGCGGAGTTTACGAGCAGTACTTC.

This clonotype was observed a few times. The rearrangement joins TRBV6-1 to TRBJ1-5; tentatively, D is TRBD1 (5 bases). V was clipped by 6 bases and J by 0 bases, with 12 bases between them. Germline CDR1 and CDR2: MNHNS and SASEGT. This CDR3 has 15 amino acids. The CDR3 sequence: CASRTYRYSNQPQHF. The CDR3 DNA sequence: TGTGCCAGCAGGACTTACAGGTATAGCAATCAGCCCCAGCATTTT.

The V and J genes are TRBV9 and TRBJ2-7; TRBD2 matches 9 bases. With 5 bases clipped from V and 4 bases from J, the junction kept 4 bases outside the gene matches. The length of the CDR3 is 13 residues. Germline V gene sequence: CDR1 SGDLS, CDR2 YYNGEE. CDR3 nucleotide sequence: TGTGCCAGCAGTGGCGGGAGGGCTTACGAGCAGTACTTC. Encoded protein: CASSGGRAYEQYF.

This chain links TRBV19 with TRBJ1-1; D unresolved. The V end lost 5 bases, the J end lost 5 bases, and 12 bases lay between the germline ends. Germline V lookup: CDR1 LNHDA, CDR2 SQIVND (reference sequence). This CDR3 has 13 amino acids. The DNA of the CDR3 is TGTGCCAGTAGTCCTACAATAGGAACTGAAGCTTTCTTT. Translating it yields CASSPTIGTEAFF.

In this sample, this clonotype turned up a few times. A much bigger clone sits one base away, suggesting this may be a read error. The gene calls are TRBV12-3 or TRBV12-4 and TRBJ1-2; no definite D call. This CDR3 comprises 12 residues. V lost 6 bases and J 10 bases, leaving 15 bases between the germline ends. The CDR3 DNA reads TGTGCCAGCAGCCTTAGTCCAAGCGCCTACACCTTC. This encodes CASSLSPSAYTF.